This entry lists 8 T cell receptor beta chains sequenced from one sample in a study of blood T cell repertoires in COVID-19. Some clones are missing from TCRdb's copy, which holds only in-frame ones; the method was immunoSEQ multiplex PCR. Among about 140,000 clones, 76% were seen once, and the ten largest hold approximately 5%. The sample was peripheral blood. These receptors originate from a woman older than 75 with active or convalescent COVID-19.

CDR3 sequence: CASSRQIHGLNEQFF. The CDR3 DNA sequence: TGTGCCAGTAGCCGACAGATTCACGGCCTTAATGAGCAGTTCTTC. This rearrangement joins TRBV19 to TRBJ2-1; possible D gene TRBD1, 5 bases. Germline-derived CDR1 and CDR2 are LNHDA and SQIVND (reference sequence). V lost 6 bases and J lost 7, with 19 bases in between. This CDR3 is 15 amino acids long.

The chain has TRBV7-8 and TRBJ1-2; no firm D call. The CDR3 is 16 residues long. V was pared by 1 base and J by 0 bases, with 12 bases between. CDR1 is SGHVS, CDR2 FQNEAQ, per germline. CDR3 coding DNA: TGTGCCAGCAGCTTAGTAGTGCGGGGTCCTAACTATGGCTACACCTTC. Amino acid sequence: CASSLVVRGPNYGYTF.

The chain recombines TRBV3-1 (or the pseudogene TRBV3-2) with TRBJ1-1; perhaps TRBD1 as D (5 bases). Looked up from germline, CDR1 is LGHDT and CDR2 is YNNKEL (reference sequence). This CDR3 has 17 residues. V dropped 4 bases and J dropped 0 bases, with 18 bases sitting between them. CDR3 amino acids: CASSLERGSRVNTEAFF. CDR3 nucleotides: TGTGCCAGCAGCCTAGAGCGGGGGAGTCGGGTGAACACTGAAGCTTTCTTT.

This chain links TRBV28 with TRBJ1-1; D remains ambiguous. The CDR3 is 13 amino acids. Germline V gene data show CDR1 as MDHEN and CDR2 as SYDVKM. Between the trimmed V and J ends, which lost 6 bases and 5 bases, there was a span of 13 bases. CDR3 sequence: CASRSEVRTEAFF. The CDR3 DNA reads as TGTGCCAGCAGGTCGGAGGTCCGGACTGAAGCTTTCTTT.

This chain uses TRBV6-2 or TRBV6-3 with TRBJ1-1; a weak D match, TRBD1 (6 bases). This CDR3 is built from 18 residues. V was pared by 3 bases and J by 2 bases, with 22 bases between. The germline V gene encodes CDR1 MNHEY and CDR2 SVGEGT. CDR3 residues: CASSYRYGERDTNTEAFF. CDR3 bases: TGTGCCAGCAGTTATAGATATGGGGAGAGGGACACCAACACTGAAGCTTTCTTT.

This clone has more than one count but fewer than ten. This chain joins TRBV3-1 (or the pseudogene TRBV3-2) and TRBJ1-1, with D possibly being TRBD1 (5 bases). The CDR3 runs to 11 residues. The V end lost 0 bases, the J end lost 10 bases, and 6 bases lay between the germline ends. Germline CDR1 is LGHDT and CDR2 is YNNKEL (reference sequence). The CDR3 DNA is TGTGCCAGCAGCCAAGATAGGGGAGCTTTCTTT. Translated: CASSQDRGAFF.

The V gene is TRBV5-1, the J gene TRBJ1-1; weak D call: TRBD1 (6 bases). The germline V and J ends were trimmed by 4 bases and 4 bases, with 17 bases remaining between them. From germline, CDR1 is SGHRS and CDR2 YFSETQ. This CDR3 is built from 15 residues. DNA of the CDR3: TGCGCCAGCAGCACATTACAGGGTGTGCGCACTGAAGCTTTCTTT. Translating gives CASSTLQGVRTEAFF.

This chain connects TRBV11-2 to TRBJ1-6, with D tentatively TRBD1 (5 bases). The CDR3 consists of 13 residues. The ends were cut back, 5 bases at V and 8 bases at J, with 10 bases in the middle. CDR1 and CDR2 (germline): SGHAT, FQNNGV. The CDR3: CASSNQGDSPLHF. CDR3 sequence (DNA): TGTGCCAGCAGCAACCAAGGGGATTCACCCCTCCACTTT.